The 25 T cell receptor beta chains below were found in one sample sequenced in a study of blood T cell repertoires in COVID-19. Clones were read by immunoSEQ multiplex PCR, and TCRdb kept only the in-frame ones, dropping some. The data hold 70,000 to 80,000 clones, with roughly 80% observed a single time. Sequencing was performed on peripheral blood. These receptors all come from a human donor in a cohort sampled during active COVID-19.

The chain joins TRBV11-3 to TRBJ2-2; possible D gene TRBD1, 5 bases. Trimming removed 0 bases at V and 7 bases at J, with 9 bases between. CDR1 and CDR2 (germline): SGHNT, YENEEA. This CDR3 is built from 14 residues. CDR3 loop: CASSLDSGHGELFF. The CDR3 DNA reads as TGTGCCAGCAGCTTAGATTCAGGGCACGGGGAGCTGTTTTTT. Supplemented by reference TRBV11-3 and TRBJ2-2, the full variable domain reads EAGVVQSPRYKIIEKKQPVAFWCNPISGHNTLYWYLQNLGQGPELLIRYENEEAVDDSQLPKDRFSAERLKGVDSTLKIQPAELGDSAVYLCASSLDSGHGELFFGEGSRLTVL.

The chain has TRBV3-1 (or the pseudogene TRBV3-2) and TRBJ2-5; TRBD2 aligns across 16 bases. Germline assignment: CDR1 LGHDT and CDR2 YNNKEL (reference sequence). This CDR3 has 21 residues. V trimming: 3 bases; J trimming: 5 bases; junction bases outside the gene matches: 18. CDR3 loop: CASSHSHDPGLAGGPGETQYF. The CDR3 DNA reads as TGTGCCAGCAGCCATTCCCACGACCCGGGACTAGCGGGAGGGCCAGGGGAGACCCAGTACTTC.

The chain has TRBV6-5 and TRBJ2-7; TRBD2 is a possible D gene (5 bases). Germline V gene data show CDR1 as MNHEY and CDR2 as SVGAGI. V lost 6 bases, J lost 4 bases, and 13 bases lay in between. The CDR3 has 13 amino acids. CDR3 amino acids: CASSHRSGYEQYV. In nucleotides, the CDR3 is TGTGCCAGCAGCCATCGTTCGGGGTACGAGCAGTACGTC.

This clone was detected only a few times. V usage is TRBV19 and J usage is TRBJ1-6; 9 bases match TRBD1. The CDR3 is 16 amino acids. The junction had 8 bases not matched to a gene; V was cut back by 1 base and J by 10 bases. In germline, CDR1 is LNHDA, CDR2 SQIVND (reference sequence). The CDR3 bases are TGTGCCAGTAGTATAGTACTGGGACAGGGAGGATCACCCCTCCACTTT. It encodes CASSIVLGQGGSPLHF. Full variable domain (missing parts from reference TRBV19 and TRBJ1-6): DGGITQSPKYLFRKEGQNVTLSCEQNLNHDAMYWYRQDPGQGLRLIYYSQIVNDFQKGDIAEGYSVSREKKESFPLTVTSAQKNPTAFYLCASSIVLGQGGSPLHFGNGTRLTVT.

The CDR3 is CASSYSRLAATGELFF. The CDR3 nucleotides read TGTGCCAGCAGTTACTCGAGGCTAGCGGCTACCGGGGAGCTGTTTTTT. The chain is built from TRBV6-5 and TRBJ2-2, with 7 nucleotides matching TRBD2. The CDR3 sequence is 16 residues long. Germline-derived CDR1 and CDR2 are MNHEY and SVGAGI. J gave up 5 bases and V 0 bases, and 6 bases lay outside the gene matches.

The chain combines TRBV7-3 with TRBJ2-1; 8 bases are a match to TRBD1. V gave up 1 base and J gave up 6 bases; unmatched junction bases: 11. The CDR3 is made up of 17 amino acids. Germline V lookup: CDR1 SGHTA, CDR2 FQGTGA. The CDR3 sequence: CASSLKPASGGPNEQFF. CDR3 nucleotide sequence: TGTGCCAGCAGCTTAAAGCCCGCGTCAGGGGGCCCCAATGAGCAGTTCTTC.

This chain connects TRBV6-2 or TRBV6-3 to TRBJ1-1; 7 bases are a match to TRBD1. The CDR3 length is 15 residues. V gave up 0 bases and J gave up 5 bases; unmatched junction bases: 6. Per germline, CDR1 MNHEY and CDR2 SVGEGT. The CDR3 nucleotides read TGTGCCAGCAGTTACTCGAGGGGGCTGGGGACTGAAGCTTTCTTT. This translates into CASSYSRGLGTEAFF.

This chain links TRBV7-7 with TRBJ2-6; unclear D gene. The length of the CDR3 is 10 residues. CDR1 is SSHAT, CDR2 FNYEAQ, per germline (reference sequence). The CDR3, as DNA: TGTGCTATCGGGGCCAACGTCCTGACTTTC. Amino acids: CAIGANVLTF.

This chain connects TRBV7-2 to TRBJ1-2; D remains unclear. CDR1 and CDR2 (germline): SGHTA, FQGNSA. CDR3 length: 11 residues. Between the trimmed V and J ends, which lost 5 bases and 1 base, there was a span of 2 bases. CDR3 in amino acids: CASSLNYGYTF. The CDR3 region has the DNA TGTGCCAGCAGCCTTAACTATGGCTACACCTTC.

The chain combines TRBV29-1 with TRBJ1-2; no clear D. This CDR3 has 13 amino acids. Between the trimmed V and J ends, which lost 0 bases and 6 bases, there was a span of 11 bases. Germline-derived CDR1 and CDR2 are SQVTM and ANQGSEA. The CDR3 protein is CSVEDRDGNGYTF. The CDR3 nucleotides are TGCAGCGTTGAAGATCGCGACGGGAATGGCTACACCTTC.

A few counts support this clone. The genes are TRBV9 and TRBJ1-6; D is ambiguous. Per germline, CDR1 SGDLS and CDR2 YYNGEE. Trimming removed 6 bases from V and 9 bases from J, with 19 bases in between. The CDR3 is 15 residues long. The CDR3 region has the DNA TGTGCCAGCACCGTCGGCGGCGCGAATTCTTCACCCCTCCACTTT. Protein sequence: CASTVGGANSSPLHF.

The V call is TRBV9, the J call TRBJ1-4; D unresolved. V was clipped by 3 bases and J by 8 bases, with 17 bases between them. This CDR3 spans 15 amino acids. Germline-derived CDR1 and CDR2 are SGDLS and YYNGEE. The DNA of the CDR3 is TGTGCCAGCAGCGAGTATTCGGGGTTGGAGGAAAAACTGTTTTTT. Protein sequence: CASSEYSGLEEKLFF.

This chain connects TRBV6-5 to TRBJ1-3; 8 bases map to TRBD1. The CDR3 is made up of 15 amino acids. Germline V gene lookup returns CDR1 MNHEY and CDR2 SVGAGI. V lost 4 bases and J lost 4; bases outside the gene matches: 6. The CDR3 sequence is CASSSDRERGNTIYF. In DNA form, the CDR3 reads TGTGCCAGCAGTTCGGACAGGGAGCGCGGAAACACCATATATTTT.

This clone was recorded only once. The chain links TRBV3-1 (or the pseudogene TRBV3-2) to TRBJ2-6; TRBD2 aligns across 8 bases. V lost 4 bases, J lost 4 bases, and 12 bases stayed unmatched. This CDR3 spans 18 amino acids. Germline CDR1 reads LGHDT; CDR2 reads YNNKEL (reference sequence). The CDR3 DNA reads as TGTGCCAGCAGCCCCCGGCACGGGGGGGTTGTCGGGGCCAACGTCCTGACTTTC. This codes for CASSPRHGGVVGANVLTF.

This sequence joins TRBV6-2 or TRBV6-3 and TRBJ1-1; TRBD1 might be the D (6 bases). The CDR3 runs to 13 residues. Germline CDR1 and CDR2: MNHEY and SVGEGT. Between the trimmed V and J ends, which lost 5 bases and 2 bases, there was a span of 9 bases. The CDR3 region has the DNA TGTGCCAGCAGTGACAGGTCTAACACTGAAGCTTTCTTT. This encodes CASSDRSNTEAFF.

This chain links TRBV7-8 with TRBJ2-1; a weak D match, TRBD2 (5 bases). V lost 1 base and J 4 bases, leaving 8 bases between the germline ends. The CDR3 sequence is 14 residues long. The germline V gene has CDR1 SGHVS and CDR2 FQNEAQ. This chain's CDR3 is CASSLVGEYNEQFF. The CDR3 bases are TGTGCCAGCAGCTTAGTCGGGGAGTACAATGAGCAGTTCTTC.

The chain carries TRBV24-1 and TRBJ2-5, with TRBD2 matching over 8 bases. The ends lost 0 bases at V and 8 bases at J; junction bases unmatched: 4. There are 14 residues in the CDR3. From germline, CDR1 is KGHDR and CDR2 SFDVKD. In DNA form, the CDR3 reads TGTGCCACCAGTGATTTGGGGCGGGAGGCCACCCAGTACTTC. Protein product: CATSDLGREATQYF.

The chain uses TRBV21-1 and TRBJ2-7; the D call of TRBD1 is as the table states it, not checked on the DNA. TRBV21-1 is an annotated pseudogene. The CDR3 is 15 residues long. The DNA of the CDR3 is TGTGCCAGCAGCGGCGGGACAGGGATATCCTACGAGCAGTACTTC. Its translation is CASSGGTGISYEQYF.

V is TRBV7-9 and J is TRBJ1-1, with unresolved D. V was clipped by 6 bases and J by 0 bases, with 8 bases between them. CDR1 is SEHNR and CDR2 is FQNEAQ in the germline V gene (reference sequence). The CDR3 loop spans 13 amino acids. CDR3 DNA sequence: TGTGCCAGCAGGAGAGCCATGAACACTGAAGCTTTCTTT. It translates to CASRRAMNTEAFF.

V usage is TRBV28 and J usage is TRBJ1-2; TRBD1 aligns across 8 bases. Per the germline V gene, CDR1 is MDHEN and CDR2 is SYDVKM. The CDR3 runs to 15 residues. Germline trimming cut 1 base from V and 7 bases from J; bases unmatched to any gene: 8. The CDR3 DNA reads TGTGCCAGCAGTTTATCCGCCAGGGGGCGGTTTGGCTACACCTTC. Its protein product is CASSLSARGRFGYTF.

V usage is TRBV11-3 and J usage is TRBJ2-1, with D unresolved. Trimming pared 1 base from V and 6 bases from J, leaving 10 bases between. This CDR3 has 14 amino acids. Germline V gene data show CDR1 as SGHNT and CDR2 as YENEEA. The CDR3 is CASSLGAGSNEQFF. The DNA for the CDR3 is TGTGCCAGCAGCTTAGGGGCAGGAAGCAATGAGCAGTTCTTC.

This rearrangement joins TRBV19 to TRBJ2-7, with TRBD2 identical over 11 bases. CDR1 and CDR2 from the germline V gene are LNHDA and SQIVND (reference sequence). V shed 10 bases and J 0 bases; nucleotides not matched to a gene: 14. The CDR3 contains 17 residues. The CDR3 sequence is CATAPKTSGDSSYEQYV. The DNA of the CDR3 is TGTGCCACCGCACCGAAGACTAGCGGGGATAGCTCCTACGAGCAGTACGTC.

This rearrangement joins TRBV10-3 to TRBJ1-1, with 11 bases lining up with TRBD1. With V trimmed by 11 bases and J by 4 bases, 9 bases remained unmatched. The CDR3 has 14 amino acids. In germline, CDR1 is ENHRY, CDR2 SYGVKD. The CDR3 sequence: CAAGTGGSATEAFF. CDR3 sequence (DNA): TGTGCCGCCGGGACAGGGGGAAGTGCCACTGAAGCTTTCTTT.

This chain uses TRBV2 with TRBJ2-3, with 8 positions matching TRBD1. From germline, CDR1 is SNHLY and CDR2 FYNNEI. V was clipped by 4 bases and J by 3 bases; unmatched bases: 12. The CDR3 has 17 residues. The CDR3 here is CASSALKGTGGTDTQYF. Here the CDR3 DNA reads TGTGCCAGCAGTGCGCTCAAGGGGACAGGTGGAACAGATACGCAGTATTTT.

The CDR3 region is CASSPAGTTSLEQFF. CDR3 coding DNA: TGTGCCAGCAGCCCCGCCGGGACTACCAGTCTTGAGCAGTTCTTC. The chain is built from TRBV5-4 and TRBJ2-1; TRBD2 matches 7 bases. With V trimmed by 4 bases and J by 9 bases, 13 bases remained unmatched. CDR1 is SGHNT, CDR2 YYREEE, per germline (reference sequence). The length of the CDR3 is 15 residues.